A single T cell receptor beta chain is shown here with its context. Its antigen is undetermined. These data come from a study of CD8 T cells in ankylosing spondylitis. Regarding the study as a whole: Existing reports had already noted some motif variants in reactive arthritis synovial fluid and blood. According to the report, clones linked to the disease were significantly enriched in matched synovial fluid samples taken from ankylosing spondylitis patients. There was a TCR beta motif, made of several highly homologous variants, that appeared characteristic of ankylosing spondylitis blood.

The CDR3 consists of 16 residues. The germline V and J ends were trimmed by 4 bases and 3 bases, with 19 bases remaining between them. Germline V gene data show CDR1 as SGHRS and CDR2 as YFSETQ. TCRdb itself ran the 5' RACE reads through MiXCR, one entry per CDR3 protein. Altogether fewer than 400,000 distinct CDR3 sequences are present, 20% to 25% being singletons, with the ten largest covering about 16%. Sequenced: blood, either unsorted or a sorted T cell fraction (not recorded which). The sequence derives from a male donor with ankylosing spondylitis. The V and J genes are TRBV5-1 and TRBJ1-1, with D perhaps TRBD1 (6 bases). CDR3 DNA: TGCGCCAGCAGCCGACAGGACTTCGTCGGGGACACTGAAGCTTTCTTT. It yields the protein CASSRQDFVGDTEAFF.